One sample yielded the 30 T cell receptor beta chains listed below, sequenced in a study of preoperative IRX-2 immunotherapy in early breast cancer. Here immunoSEQ multiplex PCR was the method, and the copy in TCRdb shows in-frame clones only, minus some. The data contain around 88,000 clones, just over 85% of them singletons. The sample's treatment: preoperative locoregional IRX-2 cytokine immunotherapy. Material: tumor tissue, obtained after IRX-2 immunotherapy. The receptors originated from a human donor with breast cancer.

The chain joins TRBV5-1 to TRBJ2-2; 7 bases agree with TRBD2. Germline values: CDR1 SGHRS, CDR2 YFSETQ. The CDR3 length is 17 residues. V lost 2 bases and J lost 2; bases outside the gene matches: 9. CDR3 residues: CASSLTSSGLNTGELFF. The CDR3 nucleotides read TGCGCCAGCAGCTTAACCTCTAGCGGCCTAAACACCGGGGAGCTGTTTTTT.

The CDR3 reads CASSHLGQGSNQPQHF. The CDR3 DNA follows: TGCGCCAGCAGCCACCTGGGACAGGGAAGCAATCAGCCCCAGCATTTT. This chain links TRBV1 with TRBJ1-5; no check of the table's D call, TRBD1, against the DNA was made. TRBV1 is labeled a pseudogene. The CDR3 has 16 amino acids.

This chain connects TRBV19 to TRBJ2-1, with D perhaps matching TRBD2 (5 bases). Germline assignment: CDR1 LNHDA and CDR2 SQIVND (reference sequence). V lost 3 bases, J lost 10 bases, and 13 bases lay in between. The CDR3 consists of 13 residues. CDR3: CASSMPPGNEQFF. DNA for the CDR3: TGTGCCAGTAGTATGCCCCCGGGGAACGAGCAGTTCTTC.

This clone was counted a single time. The chain couples TRBV19 to TRBJ2-3, with D perhaps matching TRBD1 (5 bases). This CDR3 region has 13 residues. Trimming stripped 6 bases from V and 6 bases from J, with 13 bases between. In germline, CDR1 is LNHDA, CDR2 SQIVND (reference sequence). The CDR3 coding sequence is TGTGCCAGTAGCTCCGACAGTCCCGATACGCAGTATTTT. The encoded protein is CASSSDSPDTQYF.

The chain combines TRBV14 with TRBJ2-5; 7 bases map to TRBD2. The CDR3 runs 17 residues. Germline V gene lookup returns CDR1 SGHDN and CDR2 FVKESK. Losses at the gene ends were 2 bases for V and 2 bases for J; bases not matched to a gene: 11. The CDR3, as DNA: TGTGCCAGCAGCCAACGACCTAGCGGAGTGTTTCAAGAGACCCAGTACTTC. Protein product: CASSQRPSGVFQETQYF.

The rearrangement uses TRBV19 and TRBJ2-7; D is perhaps TRBD1 or TRBD2 (5 bases each). Deletions cut 0 bases from V and 2 bases from J, with 11 bases between. CDR1 and CDR2 (germline): LNHDA, SQIVND (reference sequence). There are 15 residues in the CDR3. The CDR3 DNA reads TGTGCCAGTAGTATAGATCACACGGGGCCCTACGAGCAGTACTTC. Translated, it gives CASSIDHTGPYEQYF.

The J gene is TRBJ2-2, the V gene TRBV23-1; possible D gene TRBD2, 7 bases. TRBV23-1 is placed among ORFs of uncertain function. The CDR3 loop spans 16 amino acids. Trimming shortened V by 7 bases and J by 3 bases, and 18 bases separated the two germline ends. CDR3 in amino acids: CASKILGEGDTGELFF. The CDR3, as DNA: TGCGCCAGCAAGATCCTCGGGGAGGGGGACACCGGGGAGCTGTTTTTT.

The chain combines TRBV10-3 with TRBJ2-5; D unresolved. The CDR3 is 12 amino acids. Trimming shortened V by 2 bases and J by 5 bases, and 6 bases separated the two germline ends. CDR1 ENHRY and CDR2 SYGVKD come from the germline V gene. In DNA, the CDR3 is TGTGCCATCAGTGAGGACGGGGAGACCCAGTACTTC. As protein: CAISEDGETQYF.

V gene TRBV28 combines with J gene TRBJ1-1; unclear D gene. This CDR3 comprises 13 residues. The V gene's germline CDR1 is MDHEN and CDR2 SYDVKM. The V gene lost 6 bases and the J gene lost 2 bases, with 10 bases spanning the gap. The CDR3 loop is CASRRAVNTEAFF. DNA for the CDR3: TGTGCCAGCAGACGGGCGGTTAACACTGAAGCTTTCTTT.

This chain connects TRBV23-1 to TRBJ1-2; D is ambiguous. TRBV23-1 is assigned to the ORF class and has an uncertain function. V dropped 6 bases and J dropped 8 bases, with 16 bases sitting between them. CDR3 length equals 13 residues. CDR3 bases: TGCGCCAGCAGCTTGTTCGGGGAAGAGGGCTACACCTTC. Residues: CASSLFGEEGYTF.

This clone was recorded a few times. This chain connects TRBV11-3 to TRBJ2-3; the match to TRBD2 covers 11 bases. Germline V CDR1 and CDR2: SGHNT, YENEEA. The CDR3 extends over 15 amino acids. With V trimmed by 3 bases and J by 7 bases, 6 bases remained unmatched. As DNA, the CDR3 is TGTGCCAGCAGCTTTACTAGCGGGAGTAGAAATACGCAGTATTTT. It encodes CASSFTSGSRNTQYF. The variable domain in full, completed from reference TRBV11-3 and TRBJ2-3, reads EAGVVQSPRYKIIEKKQPVAFWCNPISGHNTLYWYLQNLGQGPELLIRYENEEAVDDSQLPKDRFSAERLKGVDSTLKIQPAELGDSAVYLCASSFTSGSRNTQYFGPGTRLTVL.

CDR3 region: CASSRLAGGPHEQYF. CDR3 DNA: TGTGCCAGTAGTCGACTAGCGGGAGGGCCCCACGAGCAGTACTTC. This chain connects TRBV19 to TRBJ2-7; 14 bases are a match to TRBD2. The junction had 5 bases not matched to a gene; V was cut back by 5 bases and J by 5 bases. There are 15 residues in the CDR3. Germline V gene sequence: CDR1 LNHDA, CDR2 SQIVND (reference sequence). Drawing the rest from reference TRBV19 and TRBJ2-7, the complete variable domain is DGGITQSPKYLFRKEGQNVTLSCEQNLNHDAMYWYRQDPGQGLRLIYYSQIVNDFQKGDIAEGYSVSREKKESFPLTVTSAQKNPTAFYLCASSRLAGGPHEQYFGPGTRLTVT.

The chain recombines TRBV25-1 with TRBJ2-7; D remains unclear. The CDR3 is 13 residues long. Trimming pared 0 bases from V and 9 bases from J, leaving 12 bases between. Germline V gene sequence: CDR1 MGHDK, CDR2 SYGVNS. CDR3 in amino acids: CASSEYATVMQYF. CDR3 nucleotides: TGTGCCAGCAGTGAATACGCGACCGTGATGCAGTACTTC.

This clone was recorded only once. The chain links TRBV9 to TRBJ1-1; no clear D. The CDR3 length is 12 residues. The V gene lost 7 bases and the J gene lost 8 bases, with 15 bases spanning the gap. The germline V gene encodes CDR1 SGDLS and CDR2 YYNGEE. The CDR3 nucleotides read TGTGCCAGCTCATCACTAGCCGGGGAAGCTTTCTTT. This encodes CASSSLAGEAFF.

There are a few counts of this clone. The chain is built from TRBV2 and TRBJ2-7, with D possibly matching TRBD1 (5 bases). This CDR3 has 14 residues. Germline CDR1 reads SNHLY; CDR2 reads FYNNEI. V dropped 9 bases and J dropped 0 bases, with 15 bases sitting between them. CDR3 sequence (DNA): TGTGCCAGAGGAGACAGTGGTTACTCCTACGAGCAGTACTTC. It is translated as CARGDSGYSYEQYF.

This rearrangement joins TRBV19 to TRBJ2-6; possibly TRBD1 for D (5 bases). Trimming stripped 6 bases from V and 2 bases from J, with 8 bases between. The V gene's germline CDR1 is LNHDA and CDR2 SQIVND (reference sequence). CDR3 length: 14 residues. The CDR3 coding sequence is TGTGCCAGTAGGCAGGGCCCTGGGGCCAACGTCCTGACTTTC. Residues: CASRQGPGANVLTF.

Points on this clone: A junction end diverges from the germline sequence, so it may reflect a read error. The chain links TRBV28 to TRBJ1-2; no definite D call. The CDR3 is made up of 12 amino acids. The germline V gene encodes CDR1 MDHEN and CDR2 SYDVKM. The DNA for the CDR3 is TGTGCCAGCAGTTTATTCGGTTATGGCCACACCTTC. Translated: CASSLFGYGHTF.

The genes are TRBV19 and TRBJ1-5; D uncertain. The germline CDR1 and CDR2 sequences are LNHDA and SQIVND (reference sequence). V was pared by 3 bases and J by 7 bases, with 19 bases between. The CDR3 has 16 amino acids. The CDR3 protein is CASSIDPGGGMQPQHF. As DNA, the CDR3 is TGTGCCAGTAGTATTGACCCAGGTGGTGGGATGCAGCCCCAGCATTTT.

This clone appeared a single time. The chain has TRBV7-6 and TRBJ2-5; 7 bases map to TRBD2. Germline V lookup: CDR1 SGHVS, CDR2 FNYEAQ. The CDR3 is 16 amino acids. V lost 5 bases, J lost 0 bases, and 9 bases stayed unmatched. CDR3 protein: CASSQGSSGDQETQYF. For the CDR3, the DNA is TGTGCCAGCAGCCAAGGTTCCAGCGGGGACCAAGAGACCCAGTACTTC. The full variable domain, its missing parts supplied by reference TRBV7-6 and TRBJ2-5, is GAGVSQSPRYKVTKRGQDVALRCDPISGHVSLYWYRQALGQGPEFLTYFNYEAQQDKSGLPNDRFSAERPEGSISTLTIQRTEQRDSAMYRCASSQGSSGDQETQYFGPGTRLLVL.

V gene TRBV7-1 combines with J gene TRBJ1-2; 8 bases line up with TRBD1. TRBV7-1 is an ORF for which the function is uncertain. The CDR3 loop spans 17 amino acids. The trim removed 4 bases at V and 8 bases at J, leaving 18 bases unmatched. The CDR3 coding sequence is TGTGCCAGCAGCTTATTCCGTTCCCAGACAGGGGCCTTAGGCTACACCTTC. Protein: CASSLFRSQTGALGYTF.

The chain recombines TRBV6-8 with TRBJ1-5; 7 bases match TRBD1. V lost 5 bases to trimming and J lost 1 base; unmatched junction nucleotides: 5. There are 15 residues in the CDR3. CDR1 is MNHGY and CDR2 is SAAAGT in the germline V gene. The CDR3 protein is CASSLTGKSNQPQHF. In DNA form, the CDR3 reads TGTGCCAGCAGTCTGACAGGGAAAAGCAATCAGCCCCAGCATTTT.

This chain connects TRBV6-8 to TRBJ2-5; a weak D match, TRBD2 (6 bases). V was pared by 2 bases and J by 4 bases, with 8 bases between. The CDR3 has 13 residues. CDR1 is MNHGY, CDR2 SAAAGT, per germline. The CDR3 spells CASSYEGGETQYF. The CDR3 nucleotides are TGTGCCAGCAGTTACGAGGGAGGAGAGACCCAGTACTTC.

The chain couples TRBV12-5 to TRBJ2-3; D not resolved. Looked up from germline, CDR1 is LGHNT and CDR2 is FRNRAP. The CDR3 is 12 amino acids. Trimming shortened V by 3 bases and J by 6 bases, and 7 bases separated the two germline ends. The chain's CDR3 is CASGFVVDTQYF. The CDR3 region has the DNA TGTGCTAGTGGTTTTGTTGTGGATACGCAGTATTTT. Complete variable domain (other parts from reference TRBV12-5 and TRBJ2-3): DARVTQTPRHKVTEMGQEVTMRCQPILGHNTVFWYRQTMMQGLELLAYFRNRAPLDDSGMPKDRFSAEMPDATLATLKIQPSEPRDSAVYFCASGFVVDTQYFGPGTRLTVL.

This sequence joins TRBV6-8 and TRBJ2-7; D ambiguous. From germline, CDR1 is MNHGY and CDR2 SAAAGT. Trimming removed 4 bases from V and 3 bases from J, with 19 bases in between. This CDR3 has 16 residues. The CDR3 DNA is TGTGCCAGCAGTTTATCAAACCCCGTCTCCTACTACGAGCAGTACTTC. Encoded protein: CASSLSNPVSYYEQYF.

The J gene is TRBJ1-5, the V gene TRBV30; D is unclear. The CDR3 is made up of 13 amino acids. Germline V lookup: CDR1 GTSNPN, CDR2 SVGIG (reference sequence). Deletions cut 1 base from V and 3 bases from J, with 7 bases between. CDR3 amino acids: CAWSAAINQPQHF. The CDR3 coding sequence is TGTGCCTGGAGTGCTGCCATCAATCAGCCCCAGCATTTT.

The CDR3 sequence: CASSIINQPQHF. The CDR3, as DNA: TGTGCCAGTAGTATAATTAATCAGCCCCAGCATTTT. The V call is TRBV19, the J call TRBJ1-5; D is ambiguous. Germline CDR1 reads LNHDA; CDR2 reads SQIVND (reference sequence). Trimming removed 2 bases at V and 4 bases at J, with 3 bases between. The CDR3 has 12 amino acids.

The J gene is TRBJ2-2, the V gene TRBV27; 8 positions agree with TRBD2. J lost 0 bases, V lost 7 bases, and 4 bases had no gene match. The germline gives CDR1 MNHEY, CDR2 SMNVEV (reference sequence). The CDR3 totals 15 residues. The CDR3 nucleotides read TGTGCCAGCAAGTTACTAGCGGCGAACACCGGGGAGCTGTTTTTT. This codes for CASKLLAANTGELFF.

The chain carries TRBV5-1 and TRBJ2-3; D unresolved. Per the germline V gene, CDR1 is SGHRS and CDR2 is YFSETQ. This CDR3 has 14 residues. V lost 0 bases, J lost 2 bases, and 7 bases lay in between. CDR3 sequence (DNA): TGCGCCAGCAGCTTGGACACCAACACAGATACGCAGTATTTT. Encoded protein: CASSLDTNTDTQYF.

V and J are TRBV18 and TRBJ2-1; 7 nucleotides align to TRBD2. There are 17 residues in the CDR3. V was clipped by 0 bases and J by 0 bases; unmatched bases: 5. Germline CDR1 reads KGHSH; CDR2 reads LQKENI. The CDR3: CASSPPAGPFSYNEQFF. As DNA, the CDR3 is TGTGCCAGCTCACCACCAGCGGGGCCCTTCTCCTACAATGAGCAGTTCTTC.

V gene TRBV19 combines with J gene TRBJ2-1; 7 nucleotides line up with TRBD2. J gave up 5 bases and V 3 bases, and 10 bases lay outside the gene matches. This CDR3 is built from 16 residues. Germline V gene lookup returns CDR1 LNHDA and CDR2 SQIVND (reference sequence). CDR3 bases: TGTGCCAGTAGTATCGGGGGGACCCCCAATCACAATGAGCAGTTCTTC. It specifies CASSIGGTPNHNEQFF.